This entry lists 5 T cell receptor beta chains sequenced from one sample in a study of blood T cell repertoires in COVID-19. TCRdb keeps only in-frame clones here, not all; method: immunoSEQ multiplex PCR. The sample carries tens of thousands of clones, around four fifths recorded once. Sequencing was carried out using peripheral blood. These receptors were collected from a man in his thirties or forties with COVID-19, enrolled during active disease.

There are a few counts of this clone. The chain has TRBV13 and TRBJ2-2; TRBD1 is a possible D gene (5 bases). The CDR3 covers 16 residues. The V end was cut by 0 bases, the J end by 6 bases, with 14 bases between. The germline gives CDR1 PRHDT, CDR2 FYEKMQ (reference sequence). The CDR3 region is CASSLGTERFSGELFF. The CDR3 DNA sequence: TGTGCCAGCAGCTTAGGGACAGAGAGGTTCTCCGGGGAGCTGTTTTTT.

The rearrangement links TRBV19 to TRBJ1-3; D remains unclear. This CDR3 region has 18 residues. Germline V gene lookup returns CDR1 LNHDA and CDR2 SQIVND (reference sequence). The V end lost 8 bases, the J end lost 0 bases, and 23 bases lay between the germline ends. The CDR3: CASLPSLAGLRSGNTIYF. The CDR3 DNA is TGTGCCAGTCTCCCCTCGCTGGCGGGTCTTCGCTCTGGAAACACCATATATTTT.

V is TRBV27 and J is TRBJ1-1, with D possibly matching TRBD1 (6 bases). The V end was cut by 8 bases, the J end by 6 bases, with 16 bases between. The CDR3 totals 13 residues. From germline, CDR1 is MNHEY and CDR2 SMNVEV (reference sequence). In nucleotides, the CDR3 is TGTGCCAGCGGACCGACAGGAGGTTCTGAAGCTTTCTTT. Translation: CASGPTGGSEAFF.

The rearrangement joins TRBV19 to TRBJ2-1, with 9 positions matching TRBD2. CDR3 length: 15 residues. CDR1 LNHDA and CDR2 SQIVND come from the germline V gene (reference sequence). V lost 5 bases and J lost 4; bases outside the gene matches: 6. CDR3 DNA sequence: TGTGCCAGTAGTGTGGCGGGAGGGCCGTACAATGAGCAGTTCTTC. This sequence encodes CASSVAGGPYNEQFF.

In its sample, this clone was seen a few times. The chain recombines TRBV5-1 with TRBJ1-1; TRBD1 might be the D (5 bases). V lost 2 bases to trimming and J lost 5 bases, with 13 bases between them. Germline CDR1 SGHRS, CDR2 YFSETQ. The CDR3 loop spans 14 amino acids. CDR3 coding DNA: TGCGCCAGCAGCTTTTACAACCGACAGACTGAAGCTTTCTTT. Translation gives CASSFYNRQTEAFF.